This is a list of T cell receptor beta chains from one sample in a study of blood T cell repertoires in COVID-19. Using immunoSEQ multiplex PCR, the repertoire was profiled, and TCRdb retains in-frame clones only, with some absent. The top ten hold around 10% of the sample, which has roughly 52,000 clones, approximately 83% seen once. What was sequenced was peripheral blood. The receptors shown here come from an elderly man with COVID-19, enrolled during active disease. Each CDR3 is given with its conserved first and last residue. The D gene is left open where the match is weak. Clone size is stated in some rows and not others, as once, few, many or a class when expanded.

size: -
J: TRBJ1-5
V: TRBV30
D: -
DNA: TGTGCCTGGAGTCCGGGACTCCTTAGCAATCAGCCCCAGCATTTT
CDR3: CAWSPGLLSNQPQHF

size: -
J: TRBJ1-6
V: TRBV3-1/TRBV3-2
D: -
DNA: TGTGCCAGCAGCTGGCAACGGGTTTCACCCCTCCACTTT
CDR3: CASSWQRVSPLHF

size: -
J: TRBJ1-1
V: TRBV5-1
D: -
DNA: TGCGCCAGCAGCTTGGGACAGTCGAACACTGAAGCTTTCTTT
CDR3: CASSLGQSNTEAFF

size: few
J: TRBJ2-2
V: TRBV27
D: -
DNA: TGTGCCAGCAGTTTATTAGCGGTAGACACCGGGGAGCTGTTTTTT
CDR3: CASSLLAVDTGELFF

size: -
J: TRBJ1-5
V: TRBV18
D: -
DNA: TGTGCCAGCTCACCCCTTCCCCCGGGGGGCAATCAGCCCCAGCATTTT
CDR3: CASSPLPPGGNQPQHF

size: -
J: TRBJ1-3
V: TRBV5-4
D: -
DNA: TGTGCCAGCAGCTTGCCGGGACACCCAGGGAACACCATATATTTT
CDR3: CASSLPGHPGNTIYF

size: once
J: TRBJ2-6
V: TRBV7-6
D: -
DNA: TGTGCCAGCAGCTTAGTGCTGGGGCTTGGGGCCAACGTCCTGACTTTC
CDR3: CASSLVLGLGANVLTF

size: -
J: TRBJ1-1
V: TRBV5-1
D: -
DNA: TGCGCCAGCAGCTTGGCCAGATTGAACACTGAAGCTTTCTTT
CDR3: CASSLARLNTEAFF

size: -
J: TRBJ1-3
V: TRBV9
D: -
DNA: TGTGCCAGCAGCGTCTCCAGCTCTGGAAACACCATATATTTT
CDR3: CASSVSSSGNTIYF

size: -
J: TRBJ2-1
V: TRBV9
D: TRBD2
DNA: TGTGCCAGCAGCCCAAGACTAGCTGCTGGGTACAATGAGCAGTTCTTC
CDR3: CASSPRLAAGYNEQFF

size: -
J: TRBJ1-2
V: TRBV6-5
D: TRBD1
DNA: TGTGCCAGCAGTTACACACGGACAGGGGGCGGCTATGGCTACACCTTC
CDR3: CASSYTRTGGGYGYTF

size: -
J: TRBJ2-7
V: TRBV28
D: -
DNA: TGTGCCAGCAGAGACGACAGTCTCTCCTACGAGCAGTACTTC
CDR3: CASRDDSLSYEQYF

size: -
J: TRBJ2-3
V: TRBV6-4
D: -
DNA: TGTGCCAGCAGGAAAAATTGGGCTAGCACAGATACGCAGTATTTT
CDR3: CASRKNWASTDTQYF

size: -
J: TRBJ1-5
V: TRBV5-1
D: -
DNA: TGCGCCAGCAGCCTCGGGGAGGGGGATCAGCCCCAGCATTTT
CDR3: CASSLGEGDQPQHF

size: -
J: TRBJ1-5
V: TRBV30
D: TRBD1
DNA: TGTGCCTGGACCCAGGGACAGGGCCTAAATCAGCCCCAGCATTTT
CDR3: CAWTQGQGLNQPQHF

size: -
J: TRBJ1-2
V: TRBV5-1
D: -
DNA: TGCGCCAGCAGCTTGCGAGTCGGGGCGGGAGGCTACACCTTC
CDR3: CASSLRVGAGGYTF

size: -
J: TRBJ1-2
V: TRBV19
D: -
DNA: TGTGCCAGTAGTACAAGCGGCTATGGCTACACCTTC
CDR3: CASSTSGYGYTF

size: -
J: TRBJ1-2
V: TRBV7-9
D: TRBD1
DNA: TGTGCCAGCAGCCCCGGACAGGGCCCTAACTATGGCTACACCTTC
CDR3: CASSPGQGPNYGYTF

size: -
J: TRBJ2-3
V: TRBV10-3
D: TRBD2
DNA: TGTGCCATCAGTGAGGGGCTAGCGGGAAGCACAGATACGCAGTATTTT
CDR3: CAISEGLAGSTDTQYF

size: -
J: TRBJ1-3
V: TRBV12-3/TRBV12-4
D: -
DNA: TGTGCCAGCAGTTTTAGAGGGCAGAACACCATATATTTT
CDR3: CASSFRGQNTIYF

size: -
J: TRBJ1-1
V: TRBV11-2
D: -
DNA: TGTGCCAGCAGCCCTTGGGAGAGGCGGGGTGGGGGCACTGAAGCTTTCTTT
CDR3: CASSPWERRGGGTEAFF

size: -
J: TRBJ1-1
V: TRBV5-1
D: -
DNA: TGCGCCAGCAGCTTGACAGGCAACACTGAAGCTTTCTTT
CDR3: CASSLTGNTEAFF

size: -
J: TRBJ1-1
V: TRBV6-4
D: -
DNA: TGTGCCAGCAGTGTGGCCCCGGGCCCCGAGGGCACTGAAGCTTTCTTT
CDR3: CASSVAPGPEGTEAFF

size: -
J: TRBJ1-1
V: TRBV7-9
D: -
DNA: TGTGCCAGCAGCTTCCCCCCCCTGGGCCCCAAGGCGAACACTGAAGCTTTCTTT
CDR3: CASSFPPLGPKANTEAFF

size: -
J: TRBJ2-1
V: TRBV9
D: -
DNA: TGTGCCAGCACACCGACGGGGAGCCAGTACAATGAGCAGTTCTTC
CDR3: CASTPTGSQYNEQFF

size: -
J: TRBJ2-2
V: TRBV19
D: TRBD2
DNA: TGTGCCAGTAGTAATGGCGGGGGGGTCGCCACCGGGGAGCTGTTTTTT
CDR3: CASSNGGGVATGELFF

size: -
J: TRBJ2-1
V: TRBV27
D: TRBD2
DNA: TGTGCCAGCAGAAGGTTGATCGGGACTAGCGGCTACAATGAGCAGTTCTTC
CDR3: CASRRLIGTSGYNEQFF

size: -
J: TRBJ1-1
V: TRBV18
D: -
DNA: TGTGCCAGCTCACCGGGGGGAGGAAGCACTGAAGCTTTCTTT
CDR3: CASSPGGGSTEAFF

size: -
J: TRBJ2-6
V: TRBV5-8
D: -
DNA: TGTGCCAGCAGCCTACAGGGTAGAGGGGCCAACGTCCTGACTTTC
CDR3: CASSLQGRGANVLTF

size: -
J: TRBJ1-4
V: TRBV24-1
D: -
DNA: TGTGCCACCAGTGACCCGGGGCAGGGAGGTGAAAAACTGTTTTTT
CDR3: CATSDPGQGGEKLFF

size: -
J: TRBJ1-4
V: TRBV24-1
D: -
DNA: TGTGCCACCAGTGACCCTCACAGTGGTAATGAAAAACTGTTTTTT
CDR3: CATSDPHSGNEKLFF

size: few
J: TRBJ1-1
V: TRBV19
D: -
DNA: TGTGCCAGTAGTCAGGGGACACCTCGGGCTGAAGCTTTCTTT
CDR3: CASSQGTPRAEAFF

size: -
J: TRBJ1-3
V: TRBV28
D: -
DNA: TGTGCCAGCCAGGTTCTGAGCTCTGGAAACACCATATATTTT
CDR3: CASQVLSSGNTIYF

size: many
J: TRBJ2-2
V: TRBV7-9
D: -
DNA: TGTGCCAGCCTTGGAGGGTTGAACACCGGGGAGCTGTTTTTT
CDR3: CASLGGLNTGELFF

size: -
J: TRBJ1-5
V: TRBV5-5
D: -
DNA: TGTGCCAGCAGCTTGAATAATCCGGGAGTCAATCAGCCCCAGCATTTT
CDR3: CASSLNNPGVNQPQHF

size: -
J: TRBJ1-5
V: TRBV3-1/TRBV3-2
D: TRBD1
DNA: TGTGCCAGCAGCCAAACCGGACAGGGCGGTCAGCCCCAGCATTTT
CDR3: CASSQTGQGGQPQHF

size: -
J: TRBJ2-5
V: TRBV18
D: -
DNA: TGTGCCAGCTCACCCTTACAGGGAACGAGGGGGGAGACCCAGTACTTC
CDR3: CASSPLQGTRGETQYF

size: -
J: TRBJ2-1
V: TRBV19
D: TRBD1
DNA: TGTGCCAGTAGTATATCGCCTACAGGGGGCGATGAGCAGTTCTTC
CDR3: CASSISPTGGDEQFF

size: -
J: TRBJ1-3
V: TRBV19
D: TRBD1
DNA: TGTGCCAGTAGAGGGGACAGTAGCTCTGGAAACACCATATATTTT
CDR3: CASRGDSSSGNTIYF

size: few
J: TRBJ1-5
V: TRBV19
D: -
DNA: TGTGCCAGTAGTATCGGCGGCCCCCAGCATTTT
CDR3: CASSIGGPQHF

size: -
J: TRBJ2-3
V: TRBV10-3
D: TRBD2
DNA: TGTGCCATCAGTGTAAGCGGGAGGGAGGGCACAGATACGCAGTATTTT
CDR3: CAISVSGREGTDTQYF

size: -
J: TRBJ2-3
V: TRBV5-6
D: -
DNA: TGTGCCAGCAGCTTGGGTCCGGGAGATACGCAGTATTTT
CDR3: CASSLGPGDTQYF

size: few
J: TRBJ1-3
V: TRBV7-9
D: -
DNA: TGTGCCAGCAGCTTAGGGACAGCCTCTGGAAACACCATATATTTT
CDR3: CASSLGTASGNTIYF

size: -
J: TRBJ2-1
V: TRBV28
D: -
DNA: TGTGCCAGCACTAAACGGGTTAATGAGCAGTTCTTC
CDR3: CASTKRVNEQFF

size: -
J: TRBJ2-5
V: TRBV6-6
D: -
DNA: TGTGCCTCCGGAATTCTCCGGGGGGAGACCCAGTACTTC
CDR3: CASGILRGETQYF

size: -
J: TRBJ1-1
V: TRBV5-1
D: -
DNA: TGCGCCAGCAGCCCCAGGGCGATACAGAACACTGAAGCTTTCTTT
CDR3: CASSPRAIQNTEAFF

size: few
J: TRBJ1-3
V: TRBV10-3
D: -
DNA: TGTGCCATCAGTACGGGTGGCTCTGGAAACACCATATATTTT
CDR3: CAISTGGSGNTIYF

size: -
J: TRBJ2-3
V: TRBV4-3
D: TRBD2
DNA: TGCGCCAGCAGCTTCAGCGCCACACTAGCGGGGGCCACAGATACGCAGTATTTT
CDR3: CASSFSATLAGATDTQYF